This T cell receptor beta chain was sequenced during a study of blood T cell repertoires in COVID-19. Study in general: Whether acute or convalescent, the COVID-19 samples came from the United States, Italy and Spain. Sources were T cells, B-cell-depleted T cells, or PBMCs; the material itself was cDNA or gDNA.

As processed by the authors: Reference gene primer amplification in the assay estimated nucleated cell counts. The method was immunoSEQ multiplex PCR; TCRdb's version includes in-frame clones alone and lacks a portion of them. The V and J calls and the clone size are those of that table, but D and trimming were determined from the DNA. The sample includes some 45,000 clones, over 85% of them seen just once. Germline values: CDR1 LGHDT, CDR2 YNNKEL (reference sequence). The CDR3 totals 14 residues. Trimming left V 1 base short and J 5 bases short, with 9 bases between. Material for sequencing was peripheral blood. This clonotype was sampled from a man aged 55 to 70 with COVID-19, enrolled during active disease. The chain joins TRBV3-1 (or the pseudogene TRBV3-2) to TRBJ1-5; D gene uncertain. In DNA form, the CDR3 reads TGTGCCAGCAGCCAAGCGGGATTTCATCAGCCCCAGCATTTT. Translating gives CASSQAGFHQPQHF.